This record concerns one T cell receptor beta chain sequence. Its antigen is as yet unknown. The sample is drawn from a study of shared clonotypes between healthy human individuals. Study findings and constraints: With four donors compared, 4% to 5% of naive CD4 clonotypes were shared.

Terminally differentiated effector memory CD45RA+ cells were excluded by CCR7 positive selection of CD45RO-negative cells. Deep was the level used in running the assay. TCRdb's copy holds only in-frame clones and misses some; the assay was immunoSEQ multiplex PCR. The sample shows about 2.2 million clones, roughly 93% of them seen only once. V lost 6 bases to trimming and J lost 10 bases, with 18 bases between them. Germline-derived CDR1 and CDR2 are MNHNS and SASEGT. The CDR3 is 14 amino acids. The chain employs TRBV6-1 and TRBJ1-4; D may be TRBD1 (5 bases). The material sequenced was naive CD8+ T cells from PBMCs. This receptor was identified in a man younger than 30 in good health. Some clones in this sample may be carry-over from other donors' samples. CDR3 residues: CASRETAYSVKLFF. CDR3 DNA: TGTGCCAGCAGGGAGACAGCCTATAGTGTAAAACTGTTTTTT.